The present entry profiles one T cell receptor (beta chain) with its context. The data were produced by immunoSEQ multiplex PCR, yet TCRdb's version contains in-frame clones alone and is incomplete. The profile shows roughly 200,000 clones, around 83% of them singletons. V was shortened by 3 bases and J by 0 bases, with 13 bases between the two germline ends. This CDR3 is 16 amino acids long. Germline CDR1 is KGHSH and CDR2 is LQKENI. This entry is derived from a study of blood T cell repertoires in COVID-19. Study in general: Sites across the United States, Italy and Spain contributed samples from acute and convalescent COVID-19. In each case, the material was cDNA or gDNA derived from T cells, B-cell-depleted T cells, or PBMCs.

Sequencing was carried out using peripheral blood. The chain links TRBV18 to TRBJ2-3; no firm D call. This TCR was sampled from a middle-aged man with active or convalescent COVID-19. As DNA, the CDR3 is TGTGCCAGCTCACCTACACGTGGGCTGAGCACAGATACGCAGTATTTT. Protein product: CASSPTRGLSTDTQYF.